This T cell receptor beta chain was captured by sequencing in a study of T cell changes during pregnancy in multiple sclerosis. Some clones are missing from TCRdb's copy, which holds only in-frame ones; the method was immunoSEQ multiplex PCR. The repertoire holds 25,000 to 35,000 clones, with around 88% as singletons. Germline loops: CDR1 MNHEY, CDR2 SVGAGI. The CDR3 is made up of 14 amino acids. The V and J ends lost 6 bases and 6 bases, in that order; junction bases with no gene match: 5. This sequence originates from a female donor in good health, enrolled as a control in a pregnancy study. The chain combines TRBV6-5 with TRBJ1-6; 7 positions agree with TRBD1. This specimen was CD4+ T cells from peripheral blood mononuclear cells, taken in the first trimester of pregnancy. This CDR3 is CASRVNRGNSPLHF. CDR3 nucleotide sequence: TGTGCCAGCAGGGTAAACAGGGGTAATTCACCCCTCCACTTT.